This entry concerns a single T cell receptor (beta chain). Its antigen is undetermined. This record belongs to a study of Ad26.COV2.S vaccination and SARS-CoV-2 variants. Findings and caveats of the study: Substantial breadth was reportedly displayed by spike-specific CD8+ and CD4+ T cell responses after vaccination.

Assay used: immunoSEQ multiplex PCR; TCRdb lists only in-frame clones, some missing. The sample holds a few hundred thousand clones, around nine tenths seen once. Treatment described: approximately 18 received Ad26.COV2.S at low or high dose, single or two shots; several received placebo; per-sample allocation not given. Specimen acquisition occurred on day 63 following the initial vaccine or placebo injection. The TCR was taken from a person aged 18-65 years who received the Ad26.COV2.S COVID-19 vaccine or a placebo. The material sequenced was peripheral blood, taken in a trial of Ad26.COV2.S vaccine versus placebo.

The CDR3 DNA reads TGCGCCAGCAGCCTGGGACTAGCGGGGGGAGAGACCCAGTACTTC. This codes for CASSLGLAGGETQYF. The V gene is TRBV4-3, the J gene TRBJ2-5; TRBD2 aligns across 15 bases. V gave up 4 bases and J gave up 4 bases; unmatched junction bases: 1. CDR1 and CDR2 from the germline V gene are LGHNA and YSLEER. The CDR3 extends over 15 amino acids.